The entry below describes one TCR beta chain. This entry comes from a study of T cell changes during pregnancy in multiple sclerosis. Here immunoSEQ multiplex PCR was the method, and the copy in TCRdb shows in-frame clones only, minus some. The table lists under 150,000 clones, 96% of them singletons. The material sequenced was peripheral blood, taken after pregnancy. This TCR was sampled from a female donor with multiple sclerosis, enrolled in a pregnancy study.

Here the CDR3 reads CSVEGQGIDLGSGELFF. The CDR3 region has the DNA TGCAGCGTTGAAGGACAGGGGATAGATCTGGGCTCCGGGGAGCTGTTTTTT. This chain connects TRBV29-1 to TRBJ2-2; 8 bases line up with TRBD1. The CDR3 sequence is 17 residues long. The ends lost 1 base at V and 6 bases at J; junction bases unmatched: 13. Per germline, CDR1 SQVTM and CDR2 ANQGSEA.